The 30 T cell receptor beta chains below all came from one sample that was sequenced in a study of T cell responses to AZD1222 COVID-19 vaccine (dated by TCRdb to the early 2020s). Receptor amplification or capture employed the immunoSEQ multiplex PCR assay. Held by TCRdb, this immuneACCESS table contains in-frame sequences only and omits some clones. Under half of the omission traces to an unresolved V gene where checked; the cause of the rest is unknown. This sample is represented by around 130,000 clones; about 93% of them were singletons. The ten largest account for more than 0.7% of the sample. This specimen's time point label, per the study, means: baseline before first vaccination. Here the sequenced sample was peripheral blood, taken on day 0 of AZD1222 vaccination. The receptors derive from an adult in good health.

This chain links TRBV5-1 with TRBJ1-2; D gene uncertain. CDR1 is SGHRS and CDR2 is YFSETQ in the germline V gene. The CDR3 is 15 residues long. V was trimmed by 0 bases and J by 0 bases, leaving 9 bases between them. The CDR3 DNA reads as TGCGCCAGCAGCTTGGTTCCGCAGTCTAACTATGGCTACACCTTC. Its protein is CASSLVPQSNYGYTF.

V usage is TRBV7-9 and J usage is TRBJ1-2, with D possibly being TRBD1 (5 bases). Per germline, CDR1 SEHNR and CDR2 FQNEAQ (reference sequence). V lost 5 bases, J lost 4 bases, and 17 bases lay in between. The length of the CDR3 is 15 residues. The CDR3: CASSDARGRRYGYTF. The CDR3 DNA is TGTGCCAGCAGCGACGCCCGGGGCAGACGCTATGGCTACACCTTC.

V gene TRBV7-9 combines with J gene TRBJ1-3, with a weak D call TRBD1 (5 bases). Trimming took 4 bases from V and 0 from J, leaving 16 bases between them. The CDR3 has 17 residues. Per germline, CDR1 SEHNR and CDR2 FQNEAQ (reference sequence). This CDR3 reads CASSSSGTVYSGNTIYF. Here the CDR3 DNA reads TGTGCCAGCAGCTCTTCCGGGACCGTCTACTCTGGAAACACCATATATTTT. Combining the CDR3 with reference TRBV7-9 and TRBJ1-3 gives the whole variable domain DTGVSQNPRHKITKRGQNVTFRCDPISEHNRLYWYRQTLGQGPEFLTYFQNEAQLEKSRLLSDRFSAERPKGSFSTLEIQRTEQGDSAMYLCASSSSGTVYSGNTIYFGEGSWLTVV.

J is TRBJ1-2 and V is TRBV6-5; TRBD1 matches 7 bases. CDR1 is MNHEY and CDR2 is SVGAGI in the germline V gene. The CDR3 runs to 15 residues. With V trimmed by 5 bases and J by 5 bases, 11 bases remained unmatched. The CDR3 reads CASSPGGPLYYGYTF. The CDR3 DNA reads as TGTGCCAGCAGTCCAGGGGGTCCCCTCTATTATGGCTACACCTTC.

In this sample, this clone turned up once. The chain carries TRBV3-1 (or the pseudogene TRBV3-2) and TRBJ1-2; the D is unclear. Trimming took 5 bases from V and 8 from J, leaving 15 bases between them. The CDR3 consists of 13 residues. CDR1 is LGHDT and CDR2 is YNNKEL in the germline V gene (reference sequence). As DNA, the CDR3 is TGTGCCAGCAGCTCTAGGCAAACCGACGGCTACACCTTC. Residues: CASSSRQTDGYTF.

V is TRBV27 and J is TRBJ2-1; D is perhaps TRBD2 (5 bases). This CDR3 is 15 amino acids long. CDR1 is MNHEY, CDR2 SMNVEV, per germline (reference sequence). V gave up 2 bases and J gave up 0 bases, with 8 bases separating them. CDR3 DNA: TGTGCCAGCAGTTTAACGGGGAGCTCCTACAATGAGCAGTTCTTC. The encoded protein is CASSLTGSSYNEQFF.

The chain has TRBV9 and TRBJ2-1; possible D gene TRBD2, 6 bases. Germline-derived CDR1 and CDR2 are SGDLS and YYNGEE. CDR3 size: 16 residues. V dropped 4 bases and J dropped 0 bases, with 14 bases sitting between them. CDR3: CASSPLARSSYNEQFF. CDR3 bases: TGTGCCAGCAGCCCCCTAGCGCGCAGCTCCTACAATGAGCAGTTCTTC. The variable domain in full, with the rest retrieved from reference TRBV9 and TRBJ2-1, is DSGVTQTPKHLITATGQRVTLRCSPRSGDLSVYWYQQSLDQGLQFLIQYYNGEERAKGNILERFSAQQFPDLHSELNLSSLELGDSALYFCASSPLARSSYNEQFFGPGTRLTVL.

The chain employs TRBV19 and TRBJ1-1; 7 nucleotides align to TRBD1. Germline assignment: CDR1 LNHDA and CDR2 SQIVND (reference sequence). Unmatched junction bases numbered 6, after V lost 5 bases and J lost 0 bases. This CDR3 is built from 15 residues. The CDR3, as DNA: TGTGCCAGTAGTCCAAACAGGGGAATGAACACTGAAGCTTTCTTT. Amino acids: CASSPNRGMNTEAFF.

The chain joins TRBV5-4 to TRBJ2-3, with TRBD1 identical over 7 bases. Germline CDR1 and CDR2: SGHNT and YYREEE (reference sequence). CDR3 length equals 16 residues. Trimming at V came to 9 bases and at J to 0 bases, leaving 13 bases not matched to a gene. CDR3 sequence reads: CATPSLPGQSTDTQYF. In nucleotides, the CDR3 is TGTGCCACCCCATCACTCCCGGGACAGAGCACAGATACGCAGTATTTT. Full variable domain (remainder filled in from reference TRBV5-4 and TRBJ2-3): ETGVTQSPTHLIKTRGQQVTLRCSSQSGHNTVSWYQQALGQGPQFIFQYYREEENGRGNFPPRFSGLQFPNYSSELNVNALELDDSALYLCATPSLPGQSTDTQYFGPGTRLTVL.

The chain recombines TRBV4-1 with TRBJ2-2; no clear D. Trimming stripped 4 bases from V and 4 bases from J, with 16 bases between. Looked up from germline, CDR1 is MGHRA and CDR2 is YSYEKL. The CDR3 extends over 16 amino acids. CDR3 sequence: CASSPLGVLLTGELFF. CDR3 coding DNA: TGCGCCAGCAGCCCTCTAGGCGTCTTACTCACCGGGGAGCTGTTTTTT.

V usage is TRBV7-2 and J usage is TRBJ2-1; TRBD1 is a possible D gene (6 bases). With 3 bases removed from V and 7 bases from J, the gap between germline ends came to 10 bases. The CDR3 consists of 13 residues. Germline V gene data show CDR1 as SGHTA and CDR2 as FQGNSA. CDR3 loop: CASSFNRANEQFF. CDR3 coding DNA: TGTGCCAGCAGCTTTAACAGGGCTAATGAGCAGTTCTTC.

The rearrangement joins TRBV5-1 to TRBJ2-3; D call uncertain. The V end was cut by 0 bases, the J end by 2 bases, with 10 bases between. The CDR3 runs to 15 residues. Germline-derived CDR1 and CDR2 are SGHRS and YFSETQ. The CDR3 sequence: CASSLGPEITDTQYF. The CDR3 DNA reads as TGCGCCAGCAGCTTGGGGCCTGAGATCACAGATACGCAGTATTTT.

The genes are TRBV6-4 and TRBJ2-1; 10 bases fit TRBD2. V shed 4 bases and J 5 bases; nucleotides not matched to a gene: 5. The CDR3 contains 15 residues. Germline V lookup: CDR1 MRHNA, CDR2 SNTAGT. The CDR3 reads CASSGSGGTHNEQFF. DNA of the CDR3: TGTGCCAGCAGTGGTAGCGGGGGGACGCACAATGAGCAGTTCTTC.

This rearrangement joins TRBV6-5 to TRBJ2-1; tentatively, D is TRBD2 (5 bases). CDR1 is MNHEY and CDR2 is SVGAGI in the germline V gene. CDR3 size: 14 residues. The ends were cut back, 6 bases at V and 1 base at J, with 10 bases in the middle. The CDR3 DNA is TGTGCCAGCAGCCGGACGGGATCCTACAATGAGCAGTTCTTC. It codes for CASSRTGSYNEQFF.

The rearrangement joins TRBV19 to TRBJ1-5; D remains ambiguous. V lost 2 bases and J lost 0, with 14 bases in between. CDR1 is LNHDA, CDR2 SQIVND, per germline (reference sequence). The CDR3 totals 17 residues. CDR3 sequence (DNA): TGTGCCAGTAGTATACTCCAAGACCTTTTTAGCAATCAGCCCCAGCATTTT. This translates into CASSILQDLFSNQPQHF.

In this sample, this clone turned up once. This chain uses TRBV4-2 with TRBJ2-7; no firm D call. The CDR3 is made up of 13 amino acids. Trimming took off 0 bases at V and 6 bases at J, with 9 bases between the two ends. CDR1 and CDR2 from the germline V gene are LGHNA and YNFKEQ. The CDR3: CASSQEGYSEQYF. CDR3 in DNA: TGTGCCAGCAGCCAAGAGGGGTACTCCGAGCAGTACTTC.

The V gene is TRBV7-8, the J gene TRBJ1-5, with D tentatively TRBD1 (6 bases). The CDR3 is 17 residues long. Trimming removed 5 bases from V and 0 bases from J, with 17 bases in between. Germline loops: CDR1 SGHVS, CDR2 FQNEAQ. CDR3 residues: CASSALQGRSSNQPQHF. DNA of the CDR3: TGTGCCAGCAGCGCCTTACAGGGTCGGTCTAGCAATCAGCCCCAGCATTTT.

The chain has TRBV11-2 and TRBJ1-1, with D unresolved. The ends were cut back, 3 bases at V and 1 base at J, with 6 bases in the middle. The CDR3 is made up of 13 amino acids. Germline V gene data show CDR1 as SGHAT and CDR2 as FQNNGV. CDR3 coding DNA: TGTGCCAGCAGCTTTAATAGGAACACTGAAGCTTTCTTT. It yields the protein CASSFNRNTEAFF.

This chain joins TRBV5-4 and TRBJ2-2; 8 bases line up with TRBD1. V lost 4 bases and J lost 5; bases outside the gene matches: 10. Germline assignment: CDR1 SGHNT and CDR2 YYREEE (reference sequence). This CDR3 spans 16 amino acids. The CDR3: CASSHPGQGLTGELFF. CDR3 DNA sequence: TGTGCCAGCAGCCATCCCGGACAGGGATTAACCGGGGAGCTGTTTTTT.

The gene calls are TRBV25-1 and TRBJ1-1; weak D call: TRBD1 (5 bases). Germline V gene lookup returns CDR1 MGHDK and CDR2 SYGVNS. This CDR3 comprises 16 residues. Trimming left V 2 bases short and J 6 bases short, with 19 bases between. Here the CDR3 reads CASSEGADRGWSEAFF. DNA of the CDR3: TGTGCCAGCAGTGAAGGGGCGGACCGGGGGTGGTCTGAAGCTTTCTTT.

The rearrangement joins TRBV5-6 to TRBJ2-7; D uncertain. This CDR3 has 15 residues. Per germline, CDR1 SGHDT and CDR2 YYEEEE. V shed 2 bases and J shed 0 bases, with 12 bases lying between them. CDR3 bases: TGTGCCAGCAGCTTCGGAGACGCCACCTCCTACGAGCAGTACTTC. Protein sequence: CASSFGDATSYEQYF.

The chain links TRBV3-1 (or the pseudogene TRBV3-2) to TRBJ2-5; maybe TRBD2 (5 bases). With 0 bases removed from V and 6 bases from J, the gap between germline ends came to 14 bases. The germline V gene encodes CDR1 LGHDT and CDR2 YNNKEL (reference sequence). There are 15 residues in the CDR3. The CDR3 DNA follows: TGTGCCAGCAGCCAAGATAGTACTAGTTCGAAGACCCAGTACTTC. Protein sequence: CASSQDSTSSKTQYF.

The chain is built from TRBV6-5 and TRBJ2-1; 8 bases agree with TRBD2. With 6 bases clipped from V and 7 bases from J, the junction kept 11 bases outside the gene matches. This CDR3 has 15 residues. Germline V gives CDR1 MNHEY, CDR2 SVGAGI. CDR3 protein: CASSPGTRGYNEQFF. CDR3 bases: TGTGCCAGCAGCCCCGGGACTAGGGGATATAATGAGCAGTTCTTC.

This sequence joins TRBV6-5 and TRBJ1-4, with 7 positions matching TRBD1. J was trimmed by 8 bases and V by 0 bases; bases with no gene match: 3. Per germline, CDR1 MNHEY and CDR2 SVGAGI. The CDR3 sequence is 14 residues long. CDR3 sequence: CASSYSGTAEKLFF. The CDR3 DNA reads as TGTGCCAGCAGTTACTCCGGGACAGCCGAAAAACTGTTTTTT.

Only one count was recorded for this clone. The chain employs TRBV5-8 and TRBJ1-2; D is uncertain. The germline CDR1 and CDR2 sequences are SGHTS and YDEGEE. V dropped 0 bases and J dropped 3 bases, with 3 bases sitting between them. The CDR3 loop spans 12 amino acids. The CDR3 region is CASSLDHYGYTF. The CDR3 nucleotides read TGTGCCAGCAGCTTGGACCACTATGGCTACACCTTC.

The chain combines TRBV10-2 with TRBJ2-5; D possibly matches TRBD1 or TRBD2 (5 bases each). Trimming removed 0 bases from V and 1 base from J, with 6 bases in between. The CDR3 covers 14 residues. In germline, CDR1 is WSHSY, CDR2 SAAADI. The DNA for the CDR3 is TGCGCCAGCAGTGAGTCGGGGACCCAAGAGACCCAGTACTTC. Translating it yields CASSESGTQETQYF.

The chain couples TRBV11-2 to TRBJ1-6; D possibly corresponds to TRBD1 (5 bases). Trimming shortened V by 2 bases and J by 7 bases, and 12 bases separated the two germline ends. CDR3 length equals 15 residues. CDR1 is SGHAT and CDR2 is FQNNGV in the germline V gene. The CDR3 region is CASSLRGTGNSPLHF. As DNA, the CDR3 is TGTGCCAGCAGCTTACGGGGGACGGGCAATTCACCCCTCCACTTT.

V usage is TRBV3-1 (or the pseudogene TRBV3-2) and J usage is TRBJ1-1; the D is unclear. V lost 4 bases and J lost 8, with 11 bases in between. This CDR3 has 12 amino acids. Germline CDR1 LGHDT, CDR2 YNNKEL (reference sequence). The DNA for the CDR3 is TGTGCCAGCAGCCCCAATCTAAGGGAAGCTTTCTTT. Amino acid sequence: CASSPNLREAFF.

The chain is built from TRBV13 and TRBJ1-1; no definite D call. CDR1 and CDR2 (germline): PRHDT, FYEKMQ (reference sequence). The CDR3 has 13 residues. V dropped 5 bases and J dropped 1 base, with 8 bases sitting between them. CDR3 protein: CASSLATNTEAFF. The CDR3 nucleotides are TGTGCCAGCAGCCTCGCCACGAACACTGAAGCTTTCTTT.

CDR3 DNA sequence: TGTGCCAGCAGGAAACAGGGGAGGGACACTGAAGCTTTCTTT. It encodes CASRKQGRDTEAFF. The V gene is TRBV6-5, the J gene TRBJ1-1; 7 bases agree with TRBD1. Germline CDR1 and CDR2: MNHEY and SVGAGI. The V gene end was trimmed by 6 bases and the J gene end by 3 bases; junction bases not matched to a gene: 7. The CDR3 is 14 residues long.